The 18 T cell receptor beta chains below come from one sample, sequenced in a study of OX40 agonist ivuxolimab in advanced cancers. Using immunoSEQ multiplex PCR, the repertoire was profiled, and TCRdb retains in-frame clones only, with some absent. There are about 82,000 clones in the sample; 75% to 90% occur only once, and 0.2% to 0.25% lies in the top ten. Sequences were derived from CD4+ or CD8+ T cells sorted from blood, sampled in a trial of the OX40 agonist ivuxolimab. These receptors were obtained from an adult with an advanced solid tumor such as melanoma, head and neck, liver or kidney cancer.

The chain links TRBV19 to TRBJ2-5, with TRBD2 matching 7 bases. Per germline, CDR1 LNHDA and CDR2 SQIVND (reference sequence). V shed 3 bases and J 0 bases; nucleotides not matched to a gene: 13. This CDR3 is 18 amino acids long. The CDR3 DNA sequence: TGTGCCAGTAGTATCGGGGGGAGTCTCAGCGGGAACCAAGAGACCCAGTACTTC. The encoded protein is CASSIGGSLSGNQETQYF.

The chain uses TRBV2 and TRBJ2-3, with 7 bases aligning to TRBD1. J was trimmed by 5 bases and V by 0 bases; bases with no gene match: 14. CDR1 is SNHLY, CDR2 FYNNEI, per germline. The CDR3 runs to 18 residues. CDR3 region: CASSEALKGALLRDTQYF. The CDR3 region has the DNA TGTGCCAGCAGTGAAGCGCTTAAGGGGGCTTTATTGAGAGATACGCAGTATTTT. The full variable domain, in which reference TRBV2 and TRBJ2-3 provide the parts outside the CDR3, is EPEVTQTPSHQVTQMGQEVILRCVPISNHLYFYWYRQILGQKVEFLVSFYNNEISEKSEIFDDQFSVERPDGSNFTLKIRSTKLEDSAMYFCASSEALKGALLRDTQYFGPGTRLTVL.

V usage is TRBV18 and J usage is TRBJ1-5, with no clear D. The V gene's germline CDR1 is KGHSH and CDR2 LQKENI. The length of the CDR3 is 13 residues. The germline V and J ends were trimmed by 2 bases and 3 bases, with 5 bases remaining between them. DNA for the CDR3: TGTGCCAGCTCACCAAAAGCCAATCAGCCCCAGCATTTT. This encodes CASSPKANQPQHF.

The table lists this clone with a few counts. This sequence joins TRBV5-6 and TRBJ1-1, with a possible D match to TRBD1 (5 bases). Germline values: CDR1 SGHDT, CDR2 YYEEEE. The ends were cut back, 2 bases at V and 8 bases at J, with 13 bases in the middle. The CDR3 runs to 13 residues. CDR3 DNA sequence: TGTGCCAGCAGCTTACGGGGGACCCTGGAAGCTTTCTTT. Translating it yields CASSLRGTLEAFF.

The CDR3 loop is CASSLAGTVSTDTQYF. In DNA form, the CDR3 reads TGTGCCAGCAGCTTGGCCGGGACGGTCAGCACAGATACGCAGTATTTT. The rearrangement uses TRBV5-8 and TRBJ2-3; either TRBD1 or TRBD2 may supply D (5 bases each). This CDR3 is 16 amino acids long. Germline loops: CDR1 SGHTS, CDR2 YDEGEE. V lost 0 bases, J lost 0 bases, and 11 bases lay in between.

The rearrangement links TRBV28 to TRBJ2-4; 8 nucleotides align to TRBD1. The CDR3 sequence is 16 residues long. The germline CDR1 and CDR2 sequences are MDHEN and SYDVKM. V trimming: 5 bases; J trimming: 1 base; junction bases outside the gene matches: 7. CDR3 amino acids: CASSGSRQGAKNIQYF. The CDR3 DNA sequence: TGTGCCAGCAGTGGATCCCGACAGGGGGCCAAAAACATTCAGTACTTC.

The rearrangement uses TRBV13 and TRBJ2-5; 8 bases match TRBD2. The ends lost 5 bases at V and 5 bases at J; junction bases unmatched: 7. Germline loops: CDR1 PRHDT, CDR2 FYEKMQ (reference sequence). The CDR3 sequence is 14 residues long. The chain's CDR3 is CASSPLGGRETQYF. The CDR3 bases are TGTGCCAGCAGCCCTCTAGGCGGGAGGGAGACCCAGTACTTC.

The V gene is TRBV2, the J gene TRBJ2-5, with 8 bases that match TRBD2. V lost 5 bases and J lost 4; bases outside the gene matches: 6. Germline CDR1 reads SNHLY; CDR2 reads FYNNEI. This CDR3 spans 14 amino acids. CDR3 in amino acids: CASSSGSGGETQYF. In nucleotides, the CDR3 is TGTGCCAGCAGTTCGGGCAGCGGGGGAGAGACCCAGTACTTC. Full variable domain (outside the CDR3, taken from reference TRBV2 and TRBJ2-5): EPEVTQTPSHQVTQMGQEVILRCVPISNHLYFYWYRQILGQKVEFLVSFYNNEISEKSEIFDDQFSVERPDGSNFTLKIRSTKLEDSAMYFCASSSGSGGETQYFGPGTRLLVL.

V is TRBV5-6 and J is TRBJ2-3; TRBD2 matches 9 bases. CDR3 length: 16 residues. V gave up 1 base and J gave up 6 bases; unmatched junction bases: 9. The V gene's germline CDR1 is SGHDT and CDR2 YYEEEE. CDR3 residues: CASSLWASGNADTQYF. CDR3 nucleotide sequence: TGTGCCAGCAGCTTGTGGGCTAGCGGGAACGCTGATACGCAGTATTTT.

V is TRBV2 and J is TRBJ1-6; no clear D gene. The CDR3 has 12 amino acids. The V gene's germline CDR1 is SNHLY and CDR2 FYNNEI. Trimming took 7 bases from V and 5 from J, leaving 6 bases between them. This CDR3 reads CASNRDNSPLHF. The CDR3 DNA sequence: TGTGCCAGCAATAGGGATAATTCACCCCTCCACTTT.

The chain carries TRBV28 and TRBJ2-5; 9 bases fit TRBD2. Germline V gives CDR1 MDHEN, CDR2 SYDVKM. The V gene end was trimmed by 5 bases and the J gene end by 1 base; junction bases not matched to a gene: 2. The CDR3 consists of 14 residues. Here the CDR3 DNA reads TGTGCCAGCAGTCGAGCGGGGGGCCAAGAGACCCAGTACTTC. This gives the protein CASSRAGGQETQYF.

V usage is TRBV29-1 and J usage is TRBJ2-7, with D perhaps matching TRBD1 (5 bases). The V gene's germline CDR1 is SQVTM and CDR2 ANQGSEA. Between the trimmed V and J ends, which lost 6 bases and 7 bases, there was a span of 19 bases. This CDR3 is 13 amino acids long. Here the CDR3 DNA reads TGCAGCGTCTTCCAGAGGTCAGGGCGAGAGCAGTACGTC. Encoded protein: CSVFQRSGREQYV.

The chain combines TRBV5-1 with TRBJ2-1; 15 nucleotides agree with TRBD2. CDR3 length: 20 residues. CDR1 is SGHRS, CDR2 YFSETQ, per germline. The V and J ends lost 4 bases and 0 bases, in that order; junction bases with no gene match: 11. The CDR3 sequence is CASSPQGTSGGPSSYNEQFF. The CDR3 DNA reads TGCGCCAGCAGCCCCCAAGGGACTAGCGGGGGGCCGAGCTCCTACAATGAGCAGTTCTTC.

This chain uses TRBV27 with TRBJ2-3, with TRBD2 matching over 9 bases. The junction had 11 bases not matched to a gene; V was cut back by 3 bases and J by 4 bases. The CDR3 runs to 17 residues. The germline V gene encodes CDR1 MNHEY and CDR2 SMNVEV (reference sequence). CDR3 loop: CASSFEVSAGGPDTQYF. Here the CDR3 DNA reads TGTGCCAGCAGTTTTGAGGTTTCAGCGGGAGGCCCAGATACGCAGTATTTT.

This chain joins TRBV4-1 and TRBJ1-3; D might be TRBD1 (5 bases). The CDR3 loop spans 15 amino acids. The germline CDR1 and CDR2 sequences are MGHRA and YSYEKL. Deletions cut 1 base from V and 4 bases from J, with 11 bases between. This chain's CDR3 is CASSQARERGNTIYF. As DNA, the CDR3 is TGCGCCAGCAGCCAAGCCAGGGAGCGCGGAAACACCATATATTTT.

The gene calls are TRBV2 and TRBJ2-1, with D possibly called TRBD1 or TRBD2 (5 bases each). V lost 6 bases to trimming and J lost 7 bases, with 19 bases between them. This CDR3 has 15 residues. Germline CDR1 SNHLY, CDR2 FYNNEI. The CDR3 protein is CASRGLPGQWNEQFF. Written as DNA, the CDR3 is TGTGCCAGCAGAGGACTCCCCGGACAATGGAATGAGCAGTTCTTC.

The chain recombines TRBV29-1 with TRBJ1-4; 7 bases match TRBD1. With V trimmed by 6 bases and J by 1 base, 11 bases remained unmatched. Germline V gene sequence: CDR1 SQVTM, CDR2 ANQGSEA. The CDR3 has 16 amino acids. The CDR3 bases are TGCAGCGTACGACAGGGTAGCCCTGGAACTAATGAAAAACTGTTTTTT. Amino acids: CSVRQGSPGTNEKLFF.

J is TRBJ2-7 and V is TRBV5-1; D may be TRBD2 (6 bases). Germline V gene sequence: CDR1 SGHRS, CDR2 YFSETQ. The V end lost 5 bases, the J end lost 5 bases, and 20 bases lay between the germline ends. CDR3 length equals 15 residues. The CDR3 DNA is TGCGCCAGCAGACTATACGGGGGTTACCTTGACGAGCAGTACGTC. Translation gives CASRLYGGYLDEQYV.